Following are 13 T cell receptor beta chains from one sample sequenced in a study of cytomegalovirus exposure and HLA in healthy donors. The study ran its PCR with 60 Vbeta and 13 Jbeta primers. Only in-frame clones appear in the TCRdb table, and some are missing; sequencing was by immunoSEQ multiplex PCR. Among approximately 190,000 clones listed, roughly 76% were seen once. The sequencing input was PBMCs. All receptors come from a man aged 35 to 55 in good health and CMV-seropositive.

The chain recombines TRBV11-2 with TRBJ2-2; D might be TRBD2 (6 bases). Trimming removed 2 bases from V and 5 bases from J, with 9 bases in between. The CDR3 sequence is 14 residues long. Germline V CDR1 and CDR2: SGHAT, FQNNGV. The CDR3 DNA follows: TGTGCCAGCAGCTTATTGCGGGAAACCGGGGAGCTGTTTTTT. It codes for CASSLLRETGELFF.

The rearrangement links TRBV7-9 to TRBJ2-7; 9 nucleotides line up with TRBD2. V lost 11 bases, J lost 4 bases, and 9 bases stayed unmatched. Germline assignment: CDR1 SEHNR and CDR2 FQNEAQ (reference sequence). This CDR3 comprises 13 residues. CDR3 loop: CAGGGAVLYEQYF. CDR3 in DNA: TGTGCCGGCGGGGGGGCCGTGCTGTACGAGCAGTACTTC.

This chain uses TRBV13 with TRBJ2-4, with D perhaps TRBD1 (5 bases). CDR1 is PRHDT and CDR2 is FYEKMQ in the germline V gene (reference sequence). V lost 6 bases to trimming and J lost 5 bases, with 8 bases between them. This CDR3 has 12 amino acids. The CDR3 loop is CASRDKQNIQYF. The CDR3 DNA is TGTGCCAGCAGGGACAAGCAAAACATTCAGTACTTC.

The chain has TRBV5-6 and TRBJ2-7; weak D call: TRBD1 (6 bases). Deletions cut 5 bases from V and 0 bases from J, with 12 bases between. The germline gives CDR1 SGHDT, CDR2 YYEEEE. This CDR3 region has 14 residues. CDR3 coding DNA: TGTGCCAGCAGTTCAGGGGTAAGCTCCTACGAGCAGTACTTC. This gives the protein CASSSGVSSYEQYF. Combining the CDR3 with reference TRBV5-6 and TRBJ2-7 gives the whole variable domain DAGVTQSPTHLIKTRGQQVTLRCSPKSGHDTVSWYQQALGQGPQFIFQYYEEEERQRGNFPDRFSGHQFPNYSSELNVNALLLGDSALYLCASSSGVSSYEQYFGPGTRLTVT.

The V call is TRBV15, the J call TRBJ1-1; a possible D gene is TRBD1 (6 bases). The CDR3 loop spans 16 amino acids. Per germline, CDR1 LNHNV and CDR2 YYDKDF (reference sequence). Trimming removed 3 bases from V and 2 bases from J, with 16 bases in between. The CDR3 sequence is CATSRDSPSLNTEAFF. DNA for the CDR3: TGTGCCACCAGCAGGGACAGCCCATCCCTTAACACTGAAGCTTTCTTT.

The J gene is TRBJ2-2, the V gene TRBV29-1; no clear D gene. This CDR3 contains 13 residues. The germline gives CDR1 SQVTM, CDR2 ANQGSEA. V lost 0 bases, J lost 4 bases, and 6 bases lay in between. Here the CDR3 reads CSVEDGFTGELFF. The DNA of the CDR3 is TGCAGCGTTGAAGACGGGTTCACCGGGGAGCTGTTTTTT.

The chain combines TRBV6-5 with TRBJ2-2, with TRBD1 identical over 11 bases. After removal of 5 bases from V and 4 bases from J, the junction contained 3 bases not matched to a gene. Per germline, CDR1 MNHEY and CDR2 SVGAGI. There are 15 residues in the CDR3. The DNA of the CDR3 is TGTGCCAGCAGTCAGGACAGGGGGCCCACCGGGGAGCTGTTTTTT. This sequence encodes CASSQDRGPTGELFF.

The rearrangement links TRBV30 to TRBJ2-5, with TRBD2 matching 10 bases. Losses at the gene ends were 5 bases for V and 5 bases for J; bases not matched to a gene: 11. The CDR3 has 15 amino acids. Per the germline V gene, CDR1 is GTSNPN and CDR2 is SVGIG (reference sequence). Written as DNA, the CDR3 is TGTGCCTGGCGACAGCGGGGGGGCGGCAGGGAGACCCAGTACTTC. This translates into CAWRQRGGGRETQYF.

This chain connects TRBV30 to TRBJ2-3, with TRBD2 identical over 9 bases. The CDR3 is made up of 15 amino acids. The V segment lost 3 bases and the J segment 2 bases; nucleotides outside the gene matches: 6. Germline lookup yields CDR1 GTSNPN and CDR2 SVGIG (reference sequence). CDR3 protein: CAWSSRLAATDTQYF. CDR3 coding DNA: TGTGCCTGGAGCTCGAGACTAGCGGCCACAGATACGCAGTATTTT.

This chain joins TRBV15 and TRBJ2-7; TRBD2 agrees at 8 bases. The CDR3 spans 16 residues. Germline trimming cut 1 base from V and 0 bases from J; bases unmatched to any gene: 5. Germline V gives CDR1 LNHNV, CDR2 YYDKDF (reference sequence). The CDR3 region has the DNA TGTGCCACCAGCAGAGTGGCGAGCGGGGGCTCCTACGAGCAGTACTTC. Encoded protein: CATSRVASGGSYEQYF.

The genes are TRBV28 and TRBJ1-1; D is undetermined. V was shortened by 6 bases and J by 3 bases, with 14 bases between the two germline ends. The CDR3 has 14 amino acids. Looked up from germline, CDR1 is MDHEN and CDR2 is SYDVKM. The CDR3 is CASRQRLRDTEAFF. Written as DNA, the CDR3 is TGTGCCAGCAGGCAAAGACTTCGGGACACTGAAGCTTTCTTT. Using reference TRBV28 and TRBJ1-1 for the parts outside the CDR3, the full variable domain is DVKVTQSSRYLVKRTGEKVFLECVQDMDHENMFWYRQDPGLGLRLIYFSYDVKMKEKGDIPEGYSVSREKKERFSLILESASTNQTSMYLCASRQRLRDTEAFFGQGTRLTVV.

This chain uses TRBV5-6 with TRBJ2-7; TRBD1 aligns across 12 bases. The germline CDR1 and CDR2 sequences are SGHDT and YYEEEE. With V trimmed by 4 bases and J by 3 bases, 11 bases remained unmatched. CDR3 length equals 17 residues. The chain's CDR3 is CASSSRDRGRGGYEQYF. CDR3 in DNA: TGTGCCAGCAGCAGCCGGGACAGGGGGCGGGGGGGCTACGAGCAGTACTTC.

A note on this clone: In the same sample, other DNA sequences code for this CDR3. The CDR3 region is CASSLLLAGGHSYEQYF. DNA of the CDR3: TGTGCCAGCAGCTTACTCCTAGCGGGGGGCCACTCCTACGAGCAGTACTTC. The rearrangement joins TRBV7-2 to TRBJ2-7, with TRBD2 matching over 11 bases. Losses at the gene ends were 2 bases for V and 0 bases for J; bases not matched to a gene: 6. The CDR3 totals 17 residues. Looked up from germline, CDR1 is SGHTA and CDR2 is FQGNSA.